This entry concerns a single T cell receptor (beta chain). The target antigen is unknown. V gave up 4 bases and J gave up 0 bases, with 7 bases separating them. Germline lookup yields CDR1 SGDLS and CDR2 YYNGEE. The CDR3 has 14 residues. This sample is drawn from a study of shared clonotypes between healthy human individuals. Some clones are missing from TCRdb's copy, which holds only in-frame ones; the method was immunoSEQ multiplex PCR. The sample includes some 2.1 million clones, over 85% of them seen just once. Study results and caveats: It was the few donors that limited the genetic and exposure-history diversity represented.

Selected positively for CCR7 and CD45RO-negative, naive CD8 cells excluded terminally differentiated effector memory CD45RA+ cells. The donors, healthy adults who were HIV-negative, had experienced no recent acute infections or vaccinations. The specimen was naive CD8+ T cells from PBMCs. The TCR was taken from a young man in good health. Some clones in this sample may be carry-over from other donors' samples. J is TRBJ2-2 and V is TRBV9; D is uncertain. The CDR3 bases are TGTGCCAGCAGCTCTTTTACGAACACCGGGGAGCTGTTTTTT. Translating gives CASSSFTNTGELFF.